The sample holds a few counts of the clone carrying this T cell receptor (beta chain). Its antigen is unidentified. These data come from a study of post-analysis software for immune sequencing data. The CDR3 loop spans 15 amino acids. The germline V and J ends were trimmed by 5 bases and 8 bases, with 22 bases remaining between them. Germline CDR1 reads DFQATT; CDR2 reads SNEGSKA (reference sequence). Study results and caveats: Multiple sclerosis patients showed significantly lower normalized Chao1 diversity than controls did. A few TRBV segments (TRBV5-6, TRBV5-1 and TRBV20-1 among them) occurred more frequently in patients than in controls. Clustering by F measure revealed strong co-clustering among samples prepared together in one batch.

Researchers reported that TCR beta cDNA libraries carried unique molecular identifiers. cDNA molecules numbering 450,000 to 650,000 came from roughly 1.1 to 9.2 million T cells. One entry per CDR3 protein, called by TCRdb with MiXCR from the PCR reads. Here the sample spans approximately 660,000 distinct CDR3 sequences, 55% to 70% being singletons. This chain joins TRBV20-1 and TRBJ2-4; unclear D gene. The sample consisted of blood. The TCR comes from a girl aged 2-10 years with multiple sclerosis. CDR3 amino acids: CSAAPPRLGQDIQYF. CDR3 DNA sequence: TGCAGTGCTGCCCCGCCGCGGCTAGGCCAGGACATTCAGTACTTC.